This T cell receptor beta chain was sequenced during a study of early T cells in non-severe SARS-CoV-2 infection. One entry per CDR3 protein, called by TCRdb with MiXCR from the 5' RACE reads. The sample includes 95,000 to 100,000 distinct CDR3 sequences, less than 15% of them seen just once. The CDR3 totals 16 residues. V dropped 0 bases and J dropped 7 bases, with 17 bases sitting between them. Germline CDR1 is SGDLS and CDR2 is YYNGEE. This clonotype has more than one count but fewer than ten. Its specificity is not known. Study results and limitations: VDJdb-based matching was biased toward anti-spike CD8 responses and missed private and CD4 specificities.

V gene TRBV9 combines with J gene TRBJ2-1, with a weak D call TRBD1 (7 bases). Sample: whole blood. The TCR was taken from an adult who was a healthcare worker with PCR-confirmed SARS-CoV-2 infection or an uninfected control (not recorded which). The CDR3 region is CASSVGVQGGRNEQFF. CDR3 DNA: TGTGCCAGCAGCGTAGGAGTTCAGGGGGGTAGGAATGAGCAGTTCTTC.